The 31 T cell receptor beta chains below all came from one sample that was sequenced in a study of blood T cell repertoires in COVID-19. Libraries were prepared by immunoSEQ multiplex PCR; TCRdb keeps only in-frame clonotypes and omits some of them. The data contain about 160,000 clones, around 93% of them singletons. The specimen was peripheral blood. The receptor set was obtained from a man under 40 with COVID-19, enrolled during active disease.

The chain has TRBV3-1 (or the pseudogene TRBV3-2) and TRBJ1-4, with 7 nucleotides matching TRBD1. Trimming removed 5 bases from V and 7 bases from J; junction bases left unmatched: 19. The germline V gene has CDR1 LGHDT and CDR2 YNNKEL (reference sequence). The CDR3 covers 18 residues. In DNA, the CDR3 is TGTGCCAGCAGCACACGGGGCAGGGGGGTTGGAATAGGTGAAAAACTGTTTTTT. Translated: CASSTRGRGVGIGEKLFF.

This clone was recorded only once. The rearrangement uses TRBV6-2 or TRBV6-3 and TRBJ1-1, with D tentatively TRBD1 (5 bases). Germline V lookup: CDR1 MNHEY, CDR2 SVGEGT. Trimming cost V 5 bases and J 0 bases, with 10 bases left between them. CDR3 length equals 14 residues. The CDR3 reads CASSATGMNTEAFF. The CDR3 bases are TGTGCCAGCAGTGCTACAGGAATGAACACTGAAGCTTTCTTT.

V usage is TRBV19 and J usage is TRBJ1-3; no definite D call. Trimming removed 5 bases at V and 0 bases at J, with 11 bases between. Per the germline V gene, CDR1 is LNHDA and CDR2 is SQIVND (reference sequence). The CDR3 length is 15 residues. The CDR3 here is CASSSRVTSGNTIYF. CDR3 bases: TGTGCCAGTAGTTCTAGAGTCACCTCTGGAAACACCATATATTTT.

This rearrangement joins TRBV27 to TRBJ2-7; D gene uncertain. The germline V and J ends were trimmed by 2 bases and 3 bases, with 8 bases remaining between them. The CDR3 is 13 residues long. The germline V gene has CDR1 MNHEY and CDR2 SMNVEV (reference sequence). The CDR3 DNA reads TGTGCCAGCAGTTTAAGCTCCGGCTACGAGCAGTACTTC. Residues: CASSLSSGYEQYF.

The chain links TRBV27 to TRBJ2-2, with D uncertain. The CDR3 loop spans 13 amino acids. CDR1 and CDR2 from the germline V gene are MNHEY and SMNVEV (reference sequence). V dropped 4 bases and J dropped 6 bases, with 9 bases sitting between them. The CDR3 nucleotides are TGTGCCAGCAGTTGGGCCCCCCCCGGGGAGCTGTTTTTT. It codes for CASSWAPPGELFF.

This chain's CDR3 is CASEDRDSYNEQFF. The CDR3 nucleotides are TGTGCCAGTGAGGACAGGGATTCCTACAATGAGCAGTTCTTC. The V call is TRBV30, the J call TRBJ2-1; the match to TRBD1 covers 8 bases. The J segment lost 1 base and the V segment lost 8 bases, leaving 7 bases of the junction unmatched. The CDR3 is 14 residues long. In germline, CDR1 is GTSNPN, CDR2 SVGIG (reference sequence).

The chain combines TRBV12-3 or TRBV12-4 with TRBJ1-1, with a possible D match to TRBD1 (6 bases). This CDR3 region has 13 residues. Trimming pared 7 bases from V and 1 base from J, leaving 10 bases between. This CDR3 is CASTLQGNTEAFF. CDR3 sequence (DNA): TGTGCCAGCACCCTACAGGGGAACACTGAAGCTTTCTTT.

This clone came up once. The chain couples TRBV19 to TRBJ2-7; TRBD1 matches 7 bases. Germline loops: CDR1 LNHDA, CDR2 SQIVND (reference sequence). Unmatched junction bases numbered 8, after V lost 4 bases and J lost 2 bases. CDR3 size: 15 residues. CDR3 coding DNA: TGTGCCAGTAGTAGCACCGGGACAGCAGCCTACGAGCAGTACTTC. Its translation is CASSSTGTAAYEQYF.

This chain links TRBV4-2 with TRBJ2-5; maybe TRBD2 (6 bases). V was trimmed by 3 bases and J by 3 bases, leaving 14 bases between them. Germline CDR1 is LGHNA and CDR2 is YNFKEQ. This CDR3 contains 15 residues. The CDR3 loop is CASSQEGRKEETQYF. For the CDR3, the DNA is TGTGCCAGCAGCCAGGAGGGACGGAAAGAAGAGACCCAGTACTTC.

This clone was detected once. The chain employs TRBV7-2 and TRBJ1-6; tentative D call: TRBD1 (5 bases). V shed 5 bases and J shed 6 bases, with 11 bases lying between them. Germline CDR1 and CDR2: SGHTA and FQGNSA. The CDR3 is 14 amino acids. The CDR3 here is CASSTRQINSPLHF. In nucleotides, the CDR3 is TGTGCCAGCAGCACTCGACAGATTAATTCACCCCTCCACTTT.

The chain carries TRBV5-6 and TRBJ2-4, with D tentatively TRBD1 (6 bases). CDR3 length: 17 amino acids. CDR1 is SGHDT, CDR2 YYEEEE, per germline. V gave up 3 bases and J gave up 1 base, with 17 bases separating them. Here the CDR3 reads CASSSRQDFYAKNIQYF. The DNA for the CDR3 is TGTGCCAGCAGCTCCCGACAGGACTTCTATGCCAAAAACATTCAGTACTTC. The variable domain in full, with the rest retrieved from reference TRBV5-6 and TRBJ2-4, is DAGVTQSPTHLIKTRGQQVTLRCSPKSGHDTVSWYQQALGQGPQFIFQYYEEEERQRGNFPDRFSGHQFPNYSSELNVNALLLGDSALYLCASSSRQDFYAKNIQYFGAGTRLSVL.

The sample holds one count of this clone. The chain uses TRBV29-1 and TRBJ1-5; D gene uncertain. The CDR3 runs to 12 residues. V was clipped by 4 bases and J by 1 base, with 5 bases between them. CDR1 is SQVTM, CDR2 ANQGSEA, per germline. CDR3 in DNA: TGCAGCGTTGCTAACAGCAATCAGCCCCAGCATTTT. Its translation: CSVANSNQPQHF.

J is TRBJ1-2 and V is TRBV15; 9 bases are shared with TRBD1. V dropped 3 bases and J dropped 5; count of bases not matched to a gene: 4. The CDR3 extends over 14 amino acids. Germline V gene data show CDR1 as LNHNV and CDR2 as YYDKDF (reference sequence). CDR3 DNA sequence: TGTGCCACCAGCAGCGACAGGGGGGGATATGGCTACACCTTC. The encoded protein is CATSSDRGGYGYTF.

This clone showed up just once. V is TRBV2 and J is TRBJ2-3; 7 bases are shared with TRBD1. V shed 5 bases and J 2 bases; nucleotides not matched to a gene: 7. There are 15 residues in the CDR3. Per the germline V gene, CDR1 is SNHLY and CDR2 is FYNNEI. The CDR3 loop is CASSLPGQFTDTQYF. CDR3 bases: TGTGCCAGCAGTCTTCCGGGACAGTTCACAGATACGCAGTATTTT.

The V gene is TRBV27, the J gene TRBJ2-7, with a tentative D call TRBD1 (6 bases). Germline assignment: CDR1 MNHEY and CDR2 SMNVEV (reference sequence). V gave up 10 bases and J gave up 6 bases, with 13 bases separating them. The CDR3 is made up of 11 amino acids. Written as DNA, the CDR3 is TGTGCCAAATTGGACAGTCGCGAGCAGTACTTC. Translating gives CAKLDSREQYF.

This clone was detected only once. V usage is TRBV7-7 and J usage is TRBJ1-4, with 10 bases fitting TRBD1. V gave up 4 bases and J gave up 5 bases; unmatched junction bases: 1. This CDR3 comprises 14 residues. Germline V gives CDR1 SSHAT, CDR2 FNYEAQ (reference sequence). The CDR3 loop is CASSSGQGNEKLFF. The CDR3 region has the DNA TGTGCCAGCAGCTCGGGACAGGGGAATGAAAAACTGTTTTTT.

The gene calls are TRBV5-6 and TRBJ1-1; no definite D call. V was trimmed by 4 bases and J by 3 bases, leaving 13 bases between them. This CDR3 is 14 amino acids long. CDR1 and CDR2 from the germline V gene are SGHDT and YYEEEE. The CDR3 coding sequence is TGTGCCAGCAGCCCCCCCAGTTTGCACACTGAAGCTTTCTTT. Protein sequence: CASSPPSLHTEAFF.

This clone was seen a handful of times. The chain employs TRBV7-9 and TRBJ1-1; D remains unclear. CDR1 and CDR2 (germline): SEHNR, FQNEAQ (reference sequence). Trimming stripped 6 bases from V and 0 bases from J, with 8 bases between. This CDR3 comprises 13 residues. CDR3 nucleotide sequence: TGTGCCAGCAGTAAACTGATGAACACTGAAGCTTTCTTT. It translates to CASSKLMNTEAFF.

This chain connects TRBV5-6 to TRBJ2-2; 10 bases agree with TRBD2. From germline, CDR1 is SGHDT and CDR2 YYEEEE. The trim removed 4 bases at V and 1 base at J, leaving 7 bases unmatched. The length of the CDR3 is 17 residues. The DNA of the CDR3 is TGTGCCAGCAGCCCACCTAGCGGGAGAAGGAACACCGGGGAGCTGTTTTTT. It specifies CASSPPSGRRNTGELFF.

The chain couples TRBV4-3 to TRBJ1-6; no definite D call. The CDR3 contains 16 residues. V lost 4 bases to trimming and J lost 0 bases, with 10 bases between them. Germline lookup yields CDR1 LGHNA and CDR2 YSLEER. This CDR3 reads CASSPKDFSYNSPLHF. DNA for the CDR3: TGCGCCAGCAGCCCGAAAGACTTCTCCTATAATTCACCCCTCCACTTT.

V gene TRBV18 combines with J gene TRBJ2-7, with TRBD1 identical over 8 bases. There are 15 residues in the CDR3. Germline trimming cut 3 bases from V and 0 bases from J; bases unmatched to any gene: 4. Germline-derived CDR1 and CDR2 are KGHSH and LQKENI. CDR3 protein: CASSPGQGPSYEQYF. CDR3 sequence (DNA): TGTGCCAGCTCACCCGGACAGGGACCCTCCTACGAGCAGTACTTC. Filled out from reference TRBV18 and TRBJ2-7, the complete variable domain reads NAGVMQNPRHLVRRRGQEARLRCSPMKGHSHVYWYRQLPEEGLKFMVYLQKENIIDESGMPKERFSAEFPKEGPSILRIQQVVRGDSAAYFCASSPGQGPSYEQYFGPGTRLTVT.

This clone was recorded once. The V call is TRBV7-3, the J call TRBJ1-3; 10 positions match TRBD1. Germline assignment: CDR1 SGHTA and CDR2 FQGTGA. The CDR3 is 16 amino acids. Unmatched junction bases numbered 5, after V lost 2 bases and J lost 4 bases. The CDR3 sequence: CASSLGGDRGGNTIYF. The CDR3 DNA sequence: TGTGCCAGCAGCTTAGGCGGGGACAGGGGAGGAAACACCATATATTTT.

The rearrangement uses TRBV6-2 or TRBV6-3 and TRBJ2-3; 9 bases fit TRBD2. The CDR3 is made up of 16 amino acids. The V gene end was trimmed by 6 bases and the J gene end by 3 bases; junction bases not matched to a gene: 10. Germline V gene lookup returns CDR1 MNHEY and CDR2 SVGEGT. CDR3 loop: CASSLPLAGTTDTQYF. Here the CDR3 DNA reads TGTGCCAGCAGCTTACCGCTAGCGGGAACTACAGATACGCAGTATTTT.

The V gene is TRBV11-3, the J gene TRBJ2-3; 12 bases agree with TRBD2. Germline V gives CDR1 SGHNT, CDR2 YENEEA. The V gene end was trimmed by 0 bases and the J gene end by 4 bases; junction bases not matched to a gene: 14. CDR3 length: 20 amino acids. The chain's CDR3 is CASSLEALALAGGPADTQYF. CDR3 in DNA: TGTGCCAGCAGCTTAGAGGCCCTCGCCCTAGCGGGAGGGCCAGCAGATACGCAGTATTTT.

The chain's CDR3 is CAWSGVWTSGRPHGYNEQFF. Here the CDR3 DNA reads TGTGCCTGGAGTGGAGTTTGGACTAGCGGGAGGCCCCATGGTTACAATGAGCAGTTCTTC. The V and J genes are TRBV30 and TRBJ2-1; 14 bases map to TRBD2. This CDR3 spans 20 amino acids. Losses at the gene ends were 1 base for V and 4 bases for J; bases not matched to a gene: 15. Germline CDR1 is GTSNPN and CDR2 is SVGIG (reference sequence).

The chain joins TRBV11-2 to TRBJ2-7; weak D call: TRBD2 (7 bases). V was clipped by 2 bases and J by 0 bases, with 20 bases between them. Germline loops: CDR1 SGHAT, CDR2 FQNNGV. The CDR3 consists of 18 residues. CDR3 in amino acids: CASSLNLGASGGSYEQYF. The CDR3 DNA reads TGTGCCAGCAGCTTAAATTTGGGGGCTAGCGGAGGCTCCTACGAGCAGTACTTC.

The chain carries TRBV27 and TRBJ1-1; no reliable D call. The CDR3 extends over 15 amino acids. Germline V gene lookup returns CDR1 MNHEY and CDR2 SMNVEV (reference sequence). V dropped 5 bases and J dropped 0 bases, with 13 bases sitting between them. The CDR3 DNA reads as TGTGCCAGCAGTCCCTCGTACTCTCTGAACACTGAAGCTTTCTTT. Translating gives CASSPSYSLNTEAFF.

The chain couples TRBV4-1 to TRBJ1-2; no reliable D call. CDR3 length: 14 residues. V dropped 1 base and J dropped 0 bases, with 6 bases sitting between them. Germline assignment: CDR1 MGHRA and CDR2 YSYEKL. CDR3 sequence reads: CASSQAGTNYGYTF. The CDR3 DNA is TGCGCCAGCAGCCAAGCCGGGACTAACTATGGCTACACCTTC.

The chain couples TRBV30 to TRBJ2-7; tentative D call: TRBD2 (6 bases). CDR1 and CDR2 from the germline V gene are GTSNPN and SVGIG (reference sequence). The CDR3 length is 12 residues. V dropped 6 bases and J dropped 1 base, with 10 bases sitting between them. Here the CDR3 reads CACRDLSYEQYF. Here the CDR3 DNA reads TGTGCCTGCCGGGACTTGTCCTACGAGCAGTACTTC.

The chain joins TRBV19 to TRBJ2-7; 8 positions match TRBD1. With V trimmed by 5 bases and J by 3 bases, 6 bases remained unmatched. The CDR3 is 14 residues long. In germline, CDR1 is LNHDA, CDR2 SQIVND (reference sequence). The CDR3 loop is CASSPTGVGYEQYF. The CDR3 DNA reads as TGTGCCAGTAGTCCGACAGGGGTCGGCTACGAGCAGTACTTC.

This chain links TRBV5-6 with TRBJ2-7; possible D gene TRBD2, 6 bases. CDR3 length: 14 residues. V lost 4 bases and J 4 bases, leaving 15 bases between the germline ends. The germline V gene has CDR1 SGHDT and CDR2 YYEEEE. The CDR3 sequence is CASSLGDFSYEQYF. The DNA for the CDR3 is TGTGCCAGCAGCCTAGGGGACTTTAGTTACGAGCAGTACTTC.